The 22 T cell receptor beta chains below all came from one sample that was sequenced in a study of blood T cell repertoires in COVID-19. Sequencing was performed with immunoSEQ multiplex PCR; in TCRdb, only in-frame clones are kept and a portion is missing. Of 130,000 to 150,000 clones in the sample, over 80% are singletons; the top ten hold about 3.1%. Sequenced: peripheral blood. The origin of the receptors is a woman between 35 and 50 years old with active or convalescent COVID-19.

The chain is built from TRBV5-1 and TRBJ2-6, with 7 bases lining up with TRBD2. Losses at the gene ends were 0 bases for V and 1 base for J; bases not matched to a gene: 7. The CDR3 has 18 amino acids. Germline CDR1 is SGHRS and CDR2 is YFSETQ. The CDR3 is CASSLVAGPESGANVLTF. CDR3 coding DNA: TGCGCCAGCAGCTTGGTAGCGGGCCCCGAGTCTGGGGCCAACGTCCTGACTTTC.

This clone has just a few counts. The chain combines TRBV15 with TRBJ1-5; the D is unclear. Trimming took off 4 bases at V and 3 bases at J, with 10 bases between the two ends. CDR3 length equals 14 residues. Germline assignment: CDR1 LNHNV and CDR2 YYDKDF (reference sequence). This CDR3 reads CATSITRPNQPQHF. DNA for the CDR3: TGTGCCACCAGCATCACTCGTCCCAATCAGCCCCAGCATTTT.

The CDR3 loop reads CASRTGGHEKLFF. CDR3 nucleotides: TGTGCCAGCAGGACAGGGGGACATGAAAAACTGTTTTTT. The rearrangement joins TRBV28 to TRBJ1-4; 9 bases match TRBD1. The J segment lost 6 bases and the V segment lost 6 bases, leaving 2 bases of the junction unmatched. CDR3 length: 13 amino acids. Germline CDR1 is MDHEN and CDR2 is SYDVKM.

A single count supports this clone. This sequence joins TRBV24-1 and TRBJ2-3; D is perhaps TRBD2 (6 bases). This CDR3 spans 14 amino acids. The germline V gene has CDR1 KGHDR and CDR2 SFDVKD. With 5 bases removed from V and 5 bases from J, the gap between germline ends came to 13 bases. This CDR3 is CATSASPSVDTQYF. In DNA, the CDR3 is TGTGCCACCAGTGCTTCCCCTAGCGTAGATACGCAGTATTTT.

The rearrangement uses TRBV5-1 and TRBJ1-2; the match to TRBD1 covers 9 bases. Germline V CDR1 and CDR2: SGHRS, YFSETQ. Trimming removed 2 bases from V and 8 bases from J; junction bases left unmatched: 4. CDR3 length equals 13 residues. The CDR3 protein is CASSLQGARGYTF. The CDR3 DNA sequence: TGCGCCAGCAGCTTACAGGGGGCGCGAGGCTACACCTTC.

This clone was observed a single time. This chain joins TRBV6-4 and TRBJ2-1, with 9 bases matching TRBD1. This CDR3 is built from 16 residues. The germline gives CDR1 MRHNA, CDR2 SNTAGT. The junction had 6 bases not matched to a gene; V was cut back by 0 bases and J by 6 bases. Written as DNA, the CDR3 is TGTGCCAGCAGTGACTCGGGGACAGGGAGCCCCAATGAGCAGTTCTTC. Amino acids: CASSDSGTGSPNEQFF.

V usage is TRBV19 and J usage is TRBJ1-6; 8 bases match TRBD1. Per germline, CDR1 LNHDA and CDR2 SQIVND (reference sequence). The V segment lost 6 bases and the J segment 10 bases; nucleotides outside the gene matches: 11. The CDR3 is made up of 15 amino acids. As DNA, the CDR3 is TGTGCCAGTAGAACAGGGGGGCAGGTGTTGTCACCCCTCCACTTT. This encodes CASRTGGQVLSPLHF.

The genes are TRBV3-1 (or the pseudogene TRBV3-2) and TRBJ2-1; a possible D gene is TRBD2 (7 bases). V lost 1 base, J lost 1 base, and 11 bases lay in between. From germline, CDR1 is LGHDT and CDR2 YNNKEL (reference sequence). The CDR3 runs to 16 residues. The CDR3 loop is CASSQARGRSYNEQFF. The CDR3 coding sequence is TGTGCCAGCAGCCAAGCGCGGGGGCGGTCCTACAATGAGCAGTTCTTC.

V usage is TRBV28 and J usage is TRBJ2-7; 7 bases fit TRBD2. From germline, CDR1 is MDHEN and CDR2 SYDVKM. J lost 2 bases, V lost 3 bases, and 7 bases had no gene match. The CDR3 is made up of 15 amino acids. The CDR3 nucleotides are TGTGCCAGCAGTTTGCGGCGGGGGAGGACCTACGAGCAGTACTTC. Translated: CASSLRRGRTYEQYF.

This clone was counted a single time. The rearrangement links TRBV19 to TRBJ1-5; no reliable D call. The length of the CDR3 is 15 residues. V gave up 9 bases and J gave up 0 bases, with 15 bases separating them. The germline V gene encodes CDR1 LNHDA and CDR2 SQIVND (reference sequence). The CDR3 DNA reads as TGTGCCAGCCGTTTCCAGGCAAATAGCAATCAGCCCCAGCATTTT. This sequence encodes CASRFQANSNQPQHF.

The CDR3 loop is CASSLTTAQRGALRFPDTQYF. In nucleotides, the CDR3 is TGCGCCAGCAGCCTGACGACTGCCCAGCGGGGGGCCCTACGGTTCCCGGATACGCAGTATTTT. The V and J genes are TRBV5-1 and TRBJ2-3, with 9 bases lining up with TRBD2. Looked up from germline, CDR1 is SGHRS and CDR2 is YFSETQ. Losses at the gene ends were 4 bases for V and 6 bases for J; bases not matched to a gene: 27. The CDR3 is made up of 21 amino acids.

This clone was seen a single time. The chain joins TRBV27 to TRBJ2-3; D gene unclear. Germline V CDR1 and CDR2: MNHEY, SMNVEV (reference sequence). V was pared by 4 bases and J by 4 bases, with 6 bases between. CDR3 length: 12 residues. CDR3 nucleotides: TGTGCCAGCAGTTACAGTGCAGATACGCAGTATTTT. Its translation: CASSYSADTQYF.

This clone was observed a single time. The CDR3 region has the DNA TGCGCCAGCAGCCAAGATTTGGAGGACGGGTCTAACTATGGCTACACCTTC. This codes for CASSQDLEDGSNYGYTF. This chain uses TRBV4-1 with TRBJ1-2; D ambiguous. V lost 0 bases, J lost 0 bases, and 14 bases lay in between. Germline V gene lookup returns CDR1 MGHRA and CDR2 YSYEKL. There are 17 residues in the CDR3.

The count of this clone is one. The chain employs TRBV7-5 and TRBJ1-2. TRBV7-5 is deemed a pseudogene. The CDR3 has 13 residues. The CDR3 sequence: CARSSEGGYGYTF. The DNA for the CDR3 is TGTGCCAGAAGCTCCGAGGGGGGGTATGGCTACACCTTC.

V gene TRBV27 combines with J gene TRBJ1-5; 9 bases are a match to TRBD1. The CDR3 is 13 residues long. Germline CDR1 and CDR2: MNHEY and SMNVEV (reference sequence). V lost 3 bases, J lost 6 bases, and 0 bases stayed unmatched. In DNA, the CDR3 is TGTGCCAGCAGTTTGACAGGGGGTCAGCCCCAGCATTTT. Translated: CASSLTGGQPQHF.

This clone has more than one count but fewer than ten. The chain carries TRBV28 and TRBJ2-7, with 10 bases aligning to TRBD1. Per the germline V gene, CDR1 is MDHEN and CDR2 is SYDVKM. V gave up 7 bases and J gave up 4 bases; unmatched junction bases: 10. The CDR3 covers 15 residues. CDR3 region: CASTGAGQGFYEQYF. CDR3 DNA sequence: TGTGCCAGCACCGGGGCGGGACAGGGGTTTTACGAGCAGTACTTC.

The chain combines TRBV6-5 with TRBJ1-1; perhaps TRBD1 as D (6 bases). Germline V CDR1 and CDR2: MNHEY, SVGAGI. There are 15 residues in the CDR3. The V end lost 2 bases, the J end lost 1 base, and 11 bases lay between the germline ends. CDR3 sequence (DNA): TGTGCCAGCAGTTACCGTAACAGGGCGAACACTGAAGCTTTCTTT. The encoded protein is CASSYRNRANTEAFF.

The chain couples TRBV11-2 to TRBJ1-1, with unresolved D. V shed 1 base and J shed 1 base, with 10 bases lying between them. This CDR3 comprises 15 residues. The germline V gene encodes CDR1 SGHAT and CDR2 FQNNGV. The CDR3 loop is CASSLVAETNTEAFF. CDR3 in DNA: TGTGCCAGCAGCTTAGTGGCGGAAACGAACACTGAAGCTTTCTTT.

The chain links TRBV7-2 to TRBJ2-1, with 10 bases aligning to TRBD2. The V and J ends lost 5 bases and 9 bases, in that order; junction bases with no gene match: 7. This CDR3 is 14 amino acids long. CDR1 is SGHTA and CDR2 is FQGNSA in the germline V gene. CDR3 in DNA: TGTGCCAGCAGCCCAGCGGGGGGGCCGATTGAGCAGTTCTTC. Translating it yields CASSPAGGPIEQFF.

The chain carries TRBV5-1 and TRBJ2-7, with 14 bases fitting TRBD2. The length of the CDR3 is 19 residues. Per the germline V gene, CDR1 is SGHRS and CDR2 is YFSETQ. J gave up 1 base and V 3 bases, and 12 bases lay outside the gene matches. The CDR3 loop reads CASSSPEGLAGARSYEQYF. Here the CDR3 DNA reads TGCGCCAGCAGCTCCCCCGAGGGACTAGCGGGAGCGAGGTCCTACGAGCAGTACTTC.

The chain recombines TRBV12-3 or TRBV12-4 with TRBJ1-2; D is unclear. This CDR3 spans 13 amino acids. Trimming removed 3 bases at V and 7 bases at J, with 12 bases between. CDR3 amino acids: CASSFLSTFGYTF. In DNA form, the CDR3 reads TGTGCCAGCAGTTTTCTTTCTACTTTTGGCTACACCTTC.

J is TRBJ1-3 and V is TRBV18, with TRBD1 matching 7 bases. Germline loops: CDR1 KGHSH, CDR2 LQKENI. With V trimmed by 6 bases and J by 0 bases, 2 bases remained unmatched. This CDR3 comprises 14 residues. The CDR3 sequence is CASSRDSSGNTIYF. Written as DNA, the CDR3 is TGTGCCAGCTCTCGGGACAGCTCTGGAAACACCATATATTTT.